These 23 T cell receptor beta chains were sequenced from one sample in a study of human T cells and chemical hapten exposure. Time point specified: pre-sensitization, week 0. Treatment meaning: therapeutic diphenylcyclopropenone sensitization with weekly scalp DPC. TCRdb redid the calling of the RACE reads with MiXCR, one entry per CDR3 protein. The sample records over 55,000 distinct CDR3 sequences, 9.5% to 10% being singletons. Sequenced material: whole blood, taken in connection with sensitization to the hapten diphenylcyclopropenone (DPC). The receptor source for this set is a man between 40 and 49 years old with alopecia areata. Some clones in this sample may be carry-over from other donors' samples.

The chain joins TRBV11-2 to TRBJ2-3; no definite D call. The CDR3 contains 15 residues. Germline assignment: CDR1 SGHAT and CDR2 FQNNGV. Deletions cut 3 bases from V and 4 bases from J, with 14 bases between. CDR3 residues: CASSFNQASADTQYF. As DNA, the CDR3 is TGTGCCAGCAGCTTTAACCAAGCCTCGGCAGATACGCAGTATTTT.

This clonotype has only a few counts. The genes are TRBV28 and TRBJ1-1; 9 nucleotides line up with TRBD1. There are 15 residues in the CDR3. The germline CDR1 and CDR2 sequences are MDHEN and SYDVKM. After removal of 2 bases from V and 1 base from J, the junction contained 2 bases not matched to a gene. The CDR3 protein is CASSLTGQGNTEAFF. CDR3 sequence (DNA): TGTGCCAGCAGTTTAACGGGACAGGGGAACACTGAAGCTTTCTTT.

In this sample, this clonotype turned up many times. The chain recombines TRBV27 with TRBJ1-5, with unresolved D. Between the trimmed V and J ends, which lost 4 bases and 1 base, there was a span of 17 bases. The CDR3 runs to 17 residues. Germline V CDR1 and CDR2: MNHEY, SMNVEV (reference sequence). For the CDR3, the DNA is TGTGCCAGCAGTTCCACCCCCGGAGGGTTAAGCAATCAGCCCCAGCATTTT. Protein product: CASSSTPGGLSNQPQHF.

The sample holds a few counts of this clonotype. The chain employs TRBV7-9 and TRBJ2-1, with a weak D call TRBD1 (6 bases). Deletions cut 4 bases from V and 6 bases from J, with 7 bases between. CDR1 and CDR2 (germline): SEHNR, FQNEAQ (reference sequence). This CDR3 is 12 amino acids long. The CDR3 nucleotides read TGTGCCAGCAGCTCGACAGGCAATGAGCAGTTCTTC. This encodes CASSSTGNEQFF.

This clonotype was seen repeatedly, ten times or more. The chain recombines TRBV20-1 with TRBJ2-7, with D possibly being TRBD2 (6 bases). The germline V gene encodes CDR1 DFQATT and CDR2 SNEGSKA (reference sequence). V was cut by 3 bases and J by 1 base, with 10 bases left in between. This CDR3 is built from 13 residues. CDR3 protein: CSARDYRSYEQYF. The CDR3 DNA follows: TGCAGTGCTAGGGACTACCGTTCCTACGAGCAGTACTTC.

This clonotype has just a few counts. The chain combines TRBV7-8 with TRBJ2-7; TRBD2 aligns across 9 bases. The CDR3 has 16 amino acids. The J segment lost 7 bases and the V segment lost 1 base, leaving 11 bases of the junction unmatched. CDR1 is SGHVS and CDR2 is FQNEAQ in the germline V gene. This CDR3 reads CASSLGISGSLREQYF. The DNA of the CDR3 is TGTGCCAGCAGCTTAGGGATTAGCGGGAGTTTGCGGGAGCAGTACTTC.

This clonotype occurred many times. The DNA of the CDR3 is TGCAGTGCTTACCTCCGGACAGACGGGGAGCTGTTTTTT. As protein: CSAYLRTDGELFF. This rearrangement joins TRBV20-1 to TRBJ2-2; TRBD1 might be the D (6 bases). The CDR3 is made up of 13 amino acids. Germline CDR1 DFQATT, CDR2 SNEGSKA (reference sequence). V gave up 5 bases and J gave up 7 bases, with 14 bases separating them.

This clonotype was detected ten times or more. No DNA is shown, since the ends of the CDR3 on it are uncertain; the CDR3 is the one TCRdb lists. The chain is built from TRBV11-3 and TRBJ2-2; the D segment call TRBD1 is taken from the table without a DNA check. The germline CDR1 and CDR2 sequences are SGHNT and YENEEA. The CDR3 is 18 amino acids in total, end residues counted. Here the CDR3 reads CASSPKRGAERTPGSCFF.

This clonotype appeared a few times. The rearrangement uses TRBV7-2 and TRBJ2-7; a possible D gene is TRBD1 (6 bases). Germline assignment: CDR1 SGHTA and CDR2 FQGNSA. CDR3 size: 17 residues. V was trimmed by 1 base and J by 0 bases, leaving 16 bases between them. The CDR3 protein is CASSLDHRAGSSYEQYF. CDR3 DNA: TGTGCCAGCAGCTTAGACCACAGGGCTGGTAGCTCCTACGAGCAGTACTTC.

The V gene is TRBV7-2, the J gene TRBJ2-5, with D unresolved. In germline, CDR1 is SGHTA, CDR2 FQGNSA. V was shortened by 0 bases and J by 0 bases, with 8 bases between the two germline ends. This CDR3 spans 15 amino acids. The CDR3 sequence is CASSLAWMYQETQYF. In DNA, the CDR3 is TGTGCCAGCAGCTTAGCGTGGATGTACCAAGAGACCCAGTACTTC.

This clonotype showed up just a few times. The rearrangement uses TRBV4-1 and TRBJ2-7, with D tentatively TRBD1 (5 bases). V was clipped by 0 bases and J by 4 bases, with 7 bases between them. The germline gives CDR1 MGHRA, CDR2 YSYEKL. This CDR3 region has 13 residues. The CDR3 bases are TGCGCCAGCAGCCAAGAAGACAGATACGAGCAGTACTTC. It is translated as CASSQEDRYEQYF.

This clonotype was seen at least ten times. J is TRBJ2-1 and V is TRBV6-5; 8 bases are shared with TRBD2. The CDR3 runs to 16 residues. V lost 5 bases, J lost 1 base, and 7 bases stayed unmatched. CDR1 is MNHEY, CDR2 SVGAGI, per germline. In nucleotides, the CDR3 is TGTGCCAGCAGTCCCATGGGACTAGTTTCCTACAATGAGCAGTTCTTC. Translation gives CASSPMGLVSYNEQFF.

Only a few counts were recorded for this clonotype. This chain connects TRBV12-3 or TRBV12-4 to TRBJ2-1, with TRBD2 matching over 10 bases. The length of the CDR3 is 17 residues. The V and J ends lost 4 bases and 8 bases, in that order; junction bases with no gene match: 14. The CDR3 DNA is TGTGCCAGCAGTTCCCCAGCGGGAGGGCCTCGTAAGCATGAGCAGTTCTTC. Residues: CASSSPAGGPRKHEQFF.

This chain links TRBV6-5 with TRBJ2-1; D call uncertain. Germline loops: CDR1 MNHEY, CDR2 SVGAGI. V gave up 0 bases and J gave up 4 bases, with 7 bases separating them. The CDR3 spans 14 residues. The CDR3, as DNA: TGTGCCAGCAGTTACTCGACGGAATACAATGAGCAGTTCTTC. Its translation: CASSYSTEYNEQFF.

The rearrangement joins TRBV7-2 to TRBJ2-7, with D unresolved. V shed 3 bases and J shed 12 bases, with 18 bases lying between them. This CDR3 region has 13 residues. Germline CDR1 reads SGHTA; CDR2 reads FQGNSA. The CDR3 sequence: CASSLLRASQPYF. The CDR3 DNA sequence: TGTGCCAGCAGCTTGCTCCGGGCCTCACAACCGTACTTC.

The chain links TRBV5-1 to TRBJ2-2, with no clear D. CDR1 and CDR2 from the germline V gene are SGHRS and YFSETQ. Between the trimmed V and J ends, which lost 0 bases and 4 bases, there was a span of 10 bases. This CDR3 region has 15 residues. The CDR3 spells CASSLVVSGTGELFF. CDR3 in DNA: TGCGCCAGCAGCTTGGTGGTTTCGGGCACCGGGGAGCTGTTTTTT.

This clonotype has ten or more counts. V usage is TRBV7-9 and J usage is TRBJ1-6; D ambiguous. This CDR3 spans 13 amino acids. Trimming removed 0 bases from V and 7 bases from J, with 4 bases in between. Germline values: CDR1 SEHNR, CDR2 FQNEAQ (reference sequence). The CDR3 sequence: CASSLAENSPLHF. The CDR3 DNA is TGTGCCAGCAGCTTAGCAGAAAATTCACCCCTCCACTTT.

The chain couples TRBV4-1 to TRBJ1-2; a weak D match, TRBD1 (5 bases). There are 12 residues in the CDR3. Looked up from germline, CDR1 is MGHRA and CDR2 is YSYEKL. V lost 3 bases to trimming and J lost 5 bases, with 7 bases between them. DNA for the CDR3: TGCGCCAGCAGCCACAGGGTATATGGCTACACCTTC. This encodes CASSHRVYGYTF.

The V call is TRBV20-1, the J call TRBJ1-5; no clear D. Germline assignment: CDR1 DFQATT and CDR2 SNEGSKA (reference sequence). This CDR3 contains 15 residues. V lost 0 bases to trimming and J lost 1 base, with 10 bases between them. The chain's CDR3 is CSARESERSNQPQHF. CDR3 nucleotides: TGCAGTGCTAGAGAAAGTGAGAGAAGCAATCAGCCCCAGCATTTT.

This clonotype was counted many times. The rearrangement uses TRBV7-9 and TRBJ2-1; 9 bases are shared with TRBD2. CDR1 is SEHNR, CDR2 FQNEAQ, per germline (reference sequence). The CDR3 loop spans 17 amino acids. The V and J ends lost 0 bases and 8 bases, in that order; junction bases with no gene match: 11. The CDR3 loop reads CASSLAAGGGSQDEQFF. For the CDR3, the DNA is TGTGCCAGCAGCTTAGCGGCGGGAGGGGGATCGCAGGATGAGCAGTTCTTC.

This clonotype was detected many times. This sequence joins TRBV4-3 and TRBJ1-6, with 7 bases lining up with TRBD1. This CDR3 contains 16 residues. V trimming: 1 base; J trimming: 6 bases; junction bases outside the gene matches: 6. Germline V gene sequence: CDR1 LGHNA, CDR2 YSLEER. In DNA form, the CDR3 reads TGCGCCAGCAGCCAAGGGGTTTACAGGGGTAATTCACCCCTCCACTTT. Translated, it gives CASSQGVYRGNSPLHF.

This clonotype was seen ten or more times. J is TRBJ2-3 and V is TRBV12-3 or TRBV12-4; D may match TRBD1 or TRBD2 (5 bases each). The CDR3 runs to 13 residues. The germline V and J ends were trimmed by 6 bases and 2 bases, with 9 bases remaining between them. This chain's CDR3 is CASRWDATDTQYF. The CDR3 region has the DNA TGTGCCAGCAGATGGGACGCCACAGATACGCAGTATTTT.

This clonotype appeared a few times. In nucleotides, the CDR3 is TGCGCCAGCAGCTTGGAAGGCAGTCACACAGATACGCAGTATTTT. Encoded protein: CASSLEGSHTDTQYF. The gene calls are TRBV5-1 and TRBJ2-3; D ambiguous. CDR3 size: 15 residues. V gave up 0 bases and J gave up 2 bases, with 10 bases separating them. Germline CDR1 reads SGHRS; CDR2 reads YFSETQ.